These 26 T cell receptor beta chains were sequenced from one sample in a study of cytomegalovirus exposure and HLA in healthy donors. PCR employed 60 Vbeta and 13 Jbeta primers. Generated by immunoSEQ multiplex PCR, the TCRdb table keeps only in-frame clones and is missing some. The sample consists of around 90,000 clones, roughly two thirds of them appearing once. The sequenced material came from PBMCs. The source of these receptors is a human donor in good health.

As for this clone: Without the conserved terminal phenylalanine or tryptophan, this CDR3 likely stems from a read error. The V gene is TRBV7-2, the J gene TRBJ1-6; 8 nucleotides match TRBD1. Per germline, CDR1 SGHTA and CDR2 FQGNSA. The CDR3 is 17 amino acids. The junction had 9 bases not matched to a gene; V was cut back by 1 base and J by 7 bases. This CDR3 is CASSLDPPRQGNSPLHL. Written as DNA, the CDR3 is TGTGCCAGCAGCTTAGACCCGCCTCGACAGGGGAATTCACCCCTCCACCTT.

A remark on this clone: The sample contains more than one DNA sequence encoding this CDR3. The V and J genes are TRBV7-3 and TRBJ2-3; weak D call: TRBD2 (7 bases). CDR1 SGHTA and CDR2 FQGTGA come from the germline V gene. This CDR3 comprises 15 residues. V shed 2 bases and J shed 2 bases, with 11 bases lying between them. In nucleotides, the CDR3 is TGTGCCAGCAGCTTATTAGGGGGGGCCACAGATACGCAGTATTTT. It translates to CASSLLGGATDTQYF.

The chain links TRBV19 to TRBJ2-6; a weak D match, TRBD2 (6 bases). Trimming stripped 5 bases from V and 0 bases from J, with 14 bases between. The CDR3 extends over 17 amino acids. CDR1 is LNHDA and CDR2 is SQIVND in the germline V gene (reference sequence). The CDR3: CASSLYLGGSGANVLTF. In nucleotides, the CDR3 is TGTGCCAGTAGTCTATATTTGGGGGGCTCTGGGGCCAACGTCCTGACTTTC.

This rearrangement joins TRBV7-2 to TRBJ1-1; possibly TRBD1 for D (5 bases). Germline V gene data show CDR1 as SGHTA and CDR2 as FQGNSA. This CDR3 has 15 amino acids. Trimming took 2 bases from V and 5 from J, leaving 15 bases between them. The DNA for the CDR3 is TGTGCCAGCAGCTTAAACCCGGTGGGGGGAACTGAAGCTTTCTTT. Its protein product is CASSLNPVGGTEAFF. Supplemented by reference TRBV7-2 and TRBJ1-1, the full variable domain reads GAGVSQSPSNKVTEKGKDVELRCDPISGHTALYWYRQSLGQGLEFLIYFQGNSAPDKSGLPSDRFSAERTGGSVSTLTIQRTQQEDSAVYLCASSLNPVGGTEAFFGQGTRLTVV.

The CDR3 here is CASSLITGEETQYF. The CDR3 DNA reads as TGTGCCAGCAGCTTAATAACGGGGGAAGAGACCCAGTACTTC. J is TRBJ2-5 and V is TRBV7-8, with D possibly TRBD2 on 6 matching bases. Deletions cut 2 bases from V and 3 bases from J, with 10 bases between. The CDR3 contains 14 residues. Germline-derived CDR1 and CDR2 are SGHVS and FQNEAQ.

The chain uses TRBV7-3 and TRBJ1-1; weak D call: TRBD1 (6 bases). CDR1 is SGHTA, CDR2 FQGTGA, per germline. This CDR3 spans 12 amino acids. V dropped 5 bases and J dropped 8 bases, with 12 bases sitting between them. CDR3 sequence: CASSTGQLEAFF. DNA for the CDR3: TGTGCCAGCAGCACCGGACAGCTAGAAGCTTTCTTT.

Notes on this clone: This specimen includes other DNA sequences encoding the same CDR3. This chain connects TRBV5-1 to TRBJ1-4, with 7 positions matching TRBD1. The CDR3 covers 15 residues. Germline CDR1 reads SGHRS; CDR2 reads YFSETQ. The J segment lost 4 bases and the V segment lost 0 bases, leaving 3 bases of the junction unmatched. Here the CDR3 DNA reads TGCGCCAGCAGCTTGGAGGGGACAGTTAATGAAAAACTGTTTTTT. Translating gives CASSLEGTVNEKLFF.

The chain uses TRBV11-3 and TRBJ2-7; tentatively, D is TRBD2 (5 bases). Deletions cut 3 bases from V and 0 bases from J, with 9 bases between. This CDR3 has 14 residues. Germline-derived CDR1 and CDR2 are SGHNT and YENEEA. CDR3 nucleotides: TGTGCCAGCAGCTTGACCAGCGGCTCCTACGAGCAGTACTTC. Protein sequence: CASSLTSGSYEQYF. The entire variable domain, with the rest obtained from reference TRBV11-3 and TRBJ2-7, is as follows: EAGVVQSPRYKIIEKKQPVAFWCNPISGHNTLYWYLQNLGQGPELLIRYENEEAVDDSQLPKDRFSAERLKGVDSTLKIQPAELGDSAVYLCASSLTSGSYEQYFGPGTRLTVT.

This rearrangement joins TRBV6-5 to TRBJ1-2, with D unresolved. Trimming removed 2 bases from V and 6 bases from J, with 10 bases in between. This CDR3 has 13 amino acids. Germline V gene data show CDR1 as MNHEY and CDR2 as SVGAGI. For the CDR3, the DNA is TGTGCCAGCAGTTACGGAGAGGATGATGGCTACACCTTC. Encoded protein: CASSYGEDDGYTF.

The CDR3 sequence is CASKGTGLGNTIYF. The CDR3 DNA sequence: TGTGCCAGCAAGGGGACAGGGCTGGGAAACACCATATATTTT. The gene calls are TRBV6-1 and TRBJ1-3; the match to TRBD1 covers 9 bases. Germline assignment: CDR1 MNHNS and CDR2 SASEGT. With 7 bases clipped from V and 4 bases from J, the junction kept 5 bases outside the gene matches. CDR3 size: 14 residues.

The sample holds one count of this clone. The DNA for the CDR3 is TGTGCCAGCAGTTGGGGGGAAAGCTTGAACACTGAAGCTTTCTTT. It codes for CASSWGESLNTEAFF. The V call is TRBV6-5, the J call TRBJ1-1, with a possible D match to TRBD1 (5 bases). Trimming left V 4 bases short and J 0 bases short, with 12 bases between. Germline lookup yields CDR1 MNHEY and CDR2 SVGAGI. The CDR3 runs to 15 residues.

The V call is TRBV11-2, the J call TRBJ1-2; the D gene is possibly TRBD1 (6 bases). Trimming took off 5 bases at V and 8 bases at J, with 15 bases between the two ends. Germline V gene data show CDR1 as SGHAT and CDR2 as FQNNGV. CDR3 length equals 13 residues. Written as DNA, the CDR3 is TGTGCCAGCAGCCCACAGGGAGCGAGCGGCTACACCTTC. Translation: CASSPQGASGYTF.

DNA for the CDR3: TGCGCCTGCTCAACAGGGATAAATAATTACGAGCAGTACTTC. Residues: CACSTGINNYEQYF. The chain links TRBV10-1 to TRBJ2-5, with a possible D match to TRBD1 (6 bases). Gene TRBJ2-7 matches the end of the DNA better, so the J call may be wrong. Germline V lookup: CDR1 WNHNN, CDR2 SYGVQD (reference sequence). CDR3 length equals 14 residues.

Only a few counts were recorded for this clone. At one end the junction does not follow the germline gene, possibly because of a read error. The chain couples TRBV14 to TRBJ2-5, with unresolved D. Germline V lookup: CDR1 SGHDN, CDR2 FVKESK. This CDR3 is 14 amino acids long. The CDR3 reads CASSQDLVREAQYF. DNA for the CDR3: TGTGCCAGCAGCCAAGATCTCGTCAGAGAGGCCCAGTACTTC.

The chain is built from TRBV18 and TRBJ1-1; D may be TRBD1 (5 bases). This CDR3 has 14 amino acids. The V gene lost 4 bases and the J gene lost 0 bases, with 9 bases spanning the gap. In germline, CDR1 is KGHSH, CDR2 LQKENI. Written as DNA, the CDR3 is TGTGCCAGCTCACGACAGCTTCTGAACACTGAAGCTTTCTTT. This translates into CASSRQLLNTEAFF.

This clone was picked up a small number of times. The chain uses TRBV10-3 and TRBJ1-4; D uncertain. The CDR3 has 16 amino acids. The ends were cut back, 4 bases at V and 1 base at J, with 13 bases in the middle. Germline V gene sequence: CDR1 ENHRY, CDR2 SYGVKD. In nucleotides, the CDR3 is TGTGCCATCAGTGGAAGGCAAGGCGGAACTAATGAAAAACTGTTTTTT. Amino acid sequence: CAISGRQGGTNEKLFF.

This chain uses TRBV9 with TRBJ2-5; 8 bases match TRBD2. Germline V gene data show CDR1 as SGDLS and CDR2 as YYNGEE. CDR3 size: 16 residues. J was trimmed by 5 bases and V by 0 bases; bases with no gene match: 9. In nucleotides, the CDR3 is TGTGCCAGCAGCGTAGTGCCGGGGGGGCCTGGGGAGACCCAGTACTTC. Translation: CASSVVPGGPGETQYF.

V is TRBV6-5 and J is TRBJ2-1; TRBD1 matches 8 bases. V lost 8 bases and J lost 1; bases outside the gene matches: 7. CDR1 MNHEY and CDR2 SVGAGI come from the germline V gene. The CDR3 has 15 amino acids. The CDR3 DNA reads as TGTGCCAGCGGAGAGACAGGGGTTTCCTACAATGAGCAGTTCTTC. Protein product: CASGETGVSYNEQFF.

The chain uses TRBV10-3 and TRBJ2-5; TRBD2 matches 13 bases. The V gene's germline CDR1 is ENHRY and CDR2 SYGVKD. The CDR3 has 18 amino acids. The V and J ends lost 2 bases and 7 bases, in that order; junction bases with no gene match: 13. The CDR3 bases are TGTGCCATCAGTGAGCGGAGTCTAGGGACTAGCGGGGTAGGGACCCAGTACTTC. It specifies CAISERSLGTSGVGTQYF.

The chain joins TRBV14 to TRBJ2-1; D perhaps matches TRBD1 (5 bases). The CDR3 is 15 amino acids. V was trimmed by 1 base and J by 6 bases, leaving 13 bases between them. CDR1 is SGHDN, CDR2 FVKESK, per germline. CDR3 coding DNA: TGTGCCAGCAGCCAAGCTAAGGGGTACTTCAATGAGCAGTTCTTC. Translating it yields CASSQAKGYFNEQFF.

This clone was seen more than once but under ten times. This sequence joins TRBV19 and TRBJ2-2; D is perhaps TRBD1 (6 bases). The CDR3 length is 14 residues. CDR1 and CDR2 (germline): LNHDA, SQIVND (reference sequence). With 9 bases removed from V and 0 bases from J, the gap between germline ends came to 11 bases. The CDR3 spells CASGWGPNTGELFF. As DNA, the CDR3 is TGTGCCAGCGGGTGGGGGCCGAACACCGGGGAGCTGTTTTTT.

The CDR3 reads CASSGMDSFSYEQYF. The CDR3 DNA follows: TGTGCCAGCAGTGGAATGGACAGTTTCTCCTACGAGCAGTACTTC. V gene TRBV27 combines with J gene TRBJ2-7, with D perhaps matching TRBD1 (6 bases). The V end was cut by 5 bases, the J end by 0 bases, with 14 bases between. Germline loops: CDR1 MNHEY, CDR2 SMNVEV (reference sequence). There are 15 residues in the CDR3.

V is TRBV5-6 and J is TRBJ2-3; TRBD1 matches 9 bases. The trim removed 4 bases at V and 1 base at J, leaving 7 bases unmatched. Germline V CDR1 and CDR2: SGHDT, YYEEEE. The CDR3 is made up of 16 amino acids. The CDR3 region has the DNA TGTGCCAGCAGCCTAAGACAGGGGGTTGGCACAGATACGCAGTATTTT. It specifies CASSLRQGVGTDTQYF.

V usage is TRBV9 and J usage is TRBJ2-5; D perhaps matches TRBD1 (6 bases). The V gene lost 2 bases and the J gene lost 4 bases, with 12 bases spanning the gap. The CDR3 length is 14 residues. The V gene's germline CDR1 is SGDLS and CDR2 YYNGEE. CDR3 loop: CASSVGRGVETQYF. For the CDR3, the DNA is TGTGCCAGCAGCGTGGGCAGGGGTGTAGAGACCCAGTACTTC.

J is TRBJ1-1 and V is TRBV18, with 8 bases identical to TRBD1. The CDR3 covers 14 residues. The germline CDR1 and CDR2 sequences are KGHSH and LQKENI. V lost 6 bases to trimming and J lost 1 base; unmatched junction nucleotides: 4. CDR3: CASSLGTGNTEAFF. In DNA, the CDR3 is TGTGCCAGCTCCCTCGGGACAGGGAACACTGAAGCTTTCTTT.

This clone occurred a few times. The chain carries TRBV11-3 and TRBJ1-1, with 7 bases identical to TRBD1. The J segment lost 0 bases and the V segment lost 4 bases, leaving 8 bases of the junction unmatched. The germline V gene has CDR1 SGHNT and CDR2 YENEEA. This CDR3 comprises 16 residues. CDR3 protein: CASSYRQGTMNTEAFF. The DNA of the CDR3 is TGTGCCAGCAGCTATAGACAGGGCACCATGAACACTGAAGCTTTCTTT.